The 13 T cell receptor beta chains given below trace back to one sample, sequenced in a study of blood T cells in healthy people across ages. Primers used in a second PCR of roughly 6 to 11 cycles were a sample-barcoded 5' primer and a J-beta primer mix. TCRdb re-called the 5' RACE reads through MiXCR, storing one row per CDR3 protein. Of 800,000 to 950,000 distinct CDR3 sequences in the sample, about 27% were seen once. These sequences were also reported in another study, on T cells of mothers and their children.

Source material: blood. These receptors originate from a woman between 40 and 50 years old in good health.

The rearrangement links TRBV7-2 to TRBJ2-1, with a tentative D call TRBD2 (6 bases). The CDR3 consists of 13 residues. Germline CDR1 reads SGHTA; CDR2 reads FQGNSA. V shed 8 bases and J shed 6 bases, with 14 bases lying between them. CDR3 in amino acids: CASRFPSVNEQFF. The DNA of the CDR3 is TGTGCCAGCCGGTTCCCTAGCGTCAATGAGCAGTTCTTC. Full variable domain (rest looked up from reference TRBV7-2 and TRBJ2-1): GAGVSQSPSNKVTEKGKDVELRCDPISGHTALYWYRQSLGQGLEFLIYFQGNSAPDKSGLPSDRFSAERTGGSVSTLTIQRTQQEDSAVYLCASRFPSVNEQFFGPGTRLTVL.

This clonotype was found many times. The chain is built from TRBV6-5 and TRBJ2-3; unclear D gene. The germline V gene encodes CDR1 MNHEY and CDR2 SVGAGI. Trimming left V 0 bases short and J 0 bases short, with 10 bases between. The CDR3 covers 16 residues. The CDR3 loop reads CASSYSSRPSTDTQYF. DNA for the CDR3: TGTGCCAGCAGTTACTCGAGTCGGCCTAGCACAGATACGCAGTATTTT.

In this sample, this clonotype turned up a few times. In nucleotides, the CDR3 is TGCGCCAGCAGCTCTACTAGCGGGAGGAACACCGGGGAGCTGTTTTTT. This translates into CASSSTSGRNTGELFF. V gene TRBV4-1 combines with J gene TRBJ2-2; 11 bases are a match to TRBD2. The ends lost 5 bases at V and 1 base at J; junction bases unmatched: 3. CDR1 MGHRA and CDR2 YSYEKL come from the germline V gene. The CDR3 is made up of 16 amino acids.

This chain joins TRBV7-2 and TRBJ1-1; D is possibly TRBD1 (5 bases). The CDR3 length is 13 residues. Trimming stripped 1 base from V and 7 bases from J, with 10 bases between. Germline CDR1 is SGHTA and CDR2 is FQGNSA. Written as DNA, the CDR3 is TGTGCCAGCAGCTTAGGACGGGGCTTTGAAGCTTTCTTT. Translated: CASSLGRGFEAFF.

This clonotype was detected only a few times. The V gene is TRBV25-1, the J gene TRBJ1-6; D gene uncertain. The CDR3 totals 14 residues. V shed 3 bases and J shed 7 bases, with 10 bases lying between them. Germline V gene lookup returns CDR1 MGHDK and CDR2 SYGVNS. The CDR3 here is CASSEQGSNSPLHF. The CDR3 nucleotides are TGTGCCAGCAGTGAGCAAGGGTCGAATTCACCCCTCCACTTT.

The chain has TRBV20-1 and TRBJ2-1, with 8 bases that match TRBD2. J was trimmed by 0 bases and V by 5 bases; bases with no gene match: 9. Germline values: CDR1 DFQATT, CDR2 SNEGSKA (reference sequence). The CDR3 extends over 16 amino acids. The CDR3 sequence: CSAGGLAGPSYNEQFF. CDR3 in DNA: TGCAGTGCTGGAGGCCTAGCGGGTCCCTCCTACAATGAGCAGTTCTTC.

The V gene is TRBV12-3 or TRBV12-4, the J gene TRBJ1-2; 7 bases match TRBD1. This CDR3 is 14 amino acids long. With 7 bases clipped from V and 8 bases from J, the junction kept 13 bases outside the gene matches. As DNA, the CDR3 is TGTGCCAGCACCCTCCAGACAGGGTGCGGGGGCTACACCTTC. Its protein is CASTLQTGCGGYTF.

This clonotype was detected ten times or more. The CDR3 nucleotides are TGCAGCGTTGTGCGAGCGGGGGAGTACGAGCAGTACTTC. Amino acids: CSVVRAGEYEQYF. This chain uses TRBV29-1 with TRBJ2-7, with 8 bases that match TRBD2. Germline CDR1 SQVTM, CDR2 ANQGSEA. This CDR3 spans 13 amino acids. Unmatched junction bases numbered 6, after V lost 4 bases and J lost 4 bases.

The V gene is TRBV5-1, the J gene TRBJ2-1, with TRBD2 as a possible D gene (5 bases). CDR1 and CDR2 (germline): SGHRS, YFSETQ. The CDR3 covers 16 residues. V was clipped by 0 bases and J by 1 base, with 11 bases between them. The CDR3 is CASSLASPASYNEQFF. For the CDR3, the DNA is TGCGCCAGCAGCTTGGCTAGCCCCGCGTCCTACAATGAGCAGTTCTTC.

This clonotype was seen a few times. CDR3 region: CASSLKSVAGQQETQYF. CDR3 nucleotides: TGTGCCAGCAGTTTAAAGTCGGTGGCAGGGCAGCAAGAGACCCAGTACTTC. This chain joins TRBV12-3 or TRBV12-4 and TRBJ2-5; possible D gene TRBD1, 5 bases. CDR3 length equals 17 residues. With 2 bases removed from V and 2 bases from J, the gap between germline ends came to 18 bases.

This clonotype has a count of ten or more. The rearrangement uses TRBV7-2 and TRBJ2-7; the D gene is possibly TRBD1 (7 bases). Germline V lookup: CDR1 SGHTA, CDR2 FQGNSA. The CDR3 is 16 residues long. Trimming shortened V by 5 bases and J by 2 bases, and 19 bases separated the two germline ends. CDR3 loop: CASSPVFQGGAYEQYF. In DNA, the CDR3 is TGTGCCAGCAGCCCCGTTTTTCAGGGGGGAGCCTACGAGCAGTACTTC.

The chain recombines TRBV10-3 with TRBJ2-1; 11 bases are shared with TRBD2. The CDR3 extends over 16 amino acids. The V and J ends lost 3 bases and 5 bases, in that order; junction bases with no gene match: 6. CDR1 and CDR2 (germline): ENHRY, SYGVKD. The CDR3 sequence: CAISDTGTSGNNEQFF. The DNA for the CDR3 is TGTGCCATCAGTGATACCGGGACTAGCGGTAACAATGAGCAGTTCTTC.

This clonotype was counted at least ten times. The rearrangement links TRBV5-8 to TRBJ2-4; D may correspond to TRBD1 or TRBD2 (7 bases each). V lost 2 bases and J lost 0, with 15 bases in between. Per germline, CDR1 SGHTS and CDR2 YDEGEE. CDR3 length: 17 amino acids. CDR3 residues: CASSFPGGGLAKNIQYF. Written as DNA, the CDR3 is TGTGCCAGCAGCTTCCCAGGGGGGGGTCTAGCCAAAAACATTCAGTACTTC.